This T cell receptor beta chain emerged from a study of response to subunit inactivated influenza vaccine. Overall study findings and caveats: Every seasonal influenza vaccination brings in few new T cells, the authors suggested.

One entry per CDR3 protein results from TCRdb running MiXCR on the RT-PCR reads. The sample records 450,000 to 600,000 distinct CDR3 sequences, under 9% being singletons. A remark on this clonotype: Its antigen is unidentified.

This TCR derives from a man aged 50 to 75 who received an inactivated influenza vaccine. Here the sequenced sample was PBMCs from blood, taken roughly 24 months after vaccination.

The CDR3 loop is CASSFDNPFEQYF. The CDR3 DNA reads TGCGCCAGCAGCTTCGACAATCCCTTCGAGCAGTACTTC. V usage is TRBV5-1 and J usage is TRBJ2-7; D remains ambiguous. Trimming stripped 2 bases from V and 6 bases from J, with 12 bases between. The germline V gene encodes CDR1 SGHRS and CDR2 YFSETQ. The CDR3 is made up of 13 amino acids.